Sequencing of this TCR beta chain was carried out in a study of blood T cell repertoires in COVID-19. Study at large: Samples of COVID-19 (acute and convalescent) were obtained from the United States, Italy and Spain. The analysed material was cDNA or gDNA that came from T cells, B-cell-depleted T cells, or PBMCs.

Per germline, CDR1 SNHLY and CDR2 FYNNEI. CDR3 size: 17 residues. The V gene end was trimmed by 4 bases and the J gene end by 0 bases; junction bases not matched to a gene: 2. In the original processing: Using reference gene primer amplification, nucleated cell counts were estimated. Libraries were prepared by immunoSEQ multiplex PCR; TCRdb keeps only in-frame clonotypes and omits some of them. V and J calls plus clone size are reproduced from that table; the DNA served to infer D and trimming. The sample contains a few hundred thousand clones, 86% of which appear only once. The origin of this receptor is a man between 60 and 70 years old with acute or convalescent COVID-19. Sequencing input: peripheral blood. The V call is TRBV2, the J call TRBJ2-6, with 11 bases that match TRBD1. The chain's CDR3 is CASSGTGGASGANVLTF. The CDR3 nucleotides read TGTGCCAGCAGTGGGACAGGGGGCGCCTCTGGGGCCAACGTCCTGACTTTC.